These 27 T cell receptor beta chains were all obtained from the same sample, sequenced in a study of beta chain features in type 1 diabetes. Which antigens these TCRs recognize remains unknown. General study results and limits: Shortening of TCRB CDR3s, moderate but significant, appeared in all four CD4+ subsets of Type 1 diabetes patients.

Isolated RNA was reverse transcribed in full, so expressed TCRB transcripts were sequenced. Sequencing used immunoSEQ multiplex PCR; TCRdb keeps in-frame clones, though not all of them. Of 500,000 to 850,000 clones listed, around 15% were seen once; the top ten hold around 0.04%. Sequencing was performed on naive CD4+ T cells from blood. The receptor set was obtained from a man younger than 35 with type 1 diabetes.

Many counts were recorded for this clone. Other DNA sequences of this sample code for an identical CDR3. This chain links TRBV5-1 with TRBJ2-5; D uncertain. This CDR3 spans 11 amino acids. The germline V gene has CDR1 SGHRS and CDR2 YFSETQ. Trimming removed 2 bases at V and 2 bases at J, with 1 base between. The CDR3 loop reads CASSLQETQYF. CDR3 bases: TGCGCCAGCAGCTTACAAGAGACCCAGTACTTC.

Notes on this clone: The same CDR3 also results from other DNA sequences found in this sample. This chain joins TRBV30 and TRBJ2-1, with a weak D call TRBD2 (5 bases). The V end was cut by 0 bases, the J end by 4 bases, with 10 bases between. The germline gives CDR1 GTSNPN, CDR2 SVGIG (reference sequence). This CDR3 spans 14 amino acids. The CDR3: CAWSVSGFYNEQFF. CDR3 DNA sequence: TGTGCCTGGAGTGTAAGCGGTTTTTACAATGAGCAGTTCTTC. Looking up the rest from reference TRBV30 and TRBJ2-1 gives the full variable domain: SQTIHQWPATLVQPVGSPLSLECTVEGTSNPNLYWYRQAAGRGLQLLFYSVGIGQISSEVPQNLSASRPQDRQFILSSKKLLLSDSGFYLCAWSVSGFYNEQFFGPGTRLTVL.

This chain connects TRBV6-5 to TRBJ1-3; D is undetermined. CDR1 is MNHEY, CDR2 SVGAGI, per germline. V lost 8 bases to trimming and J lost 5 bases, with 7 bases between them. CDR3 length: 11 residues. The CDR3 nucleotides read TGTGCCAGCGCCTATAGAAACACCATATATTTT. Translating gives CASAYRNTIYF.

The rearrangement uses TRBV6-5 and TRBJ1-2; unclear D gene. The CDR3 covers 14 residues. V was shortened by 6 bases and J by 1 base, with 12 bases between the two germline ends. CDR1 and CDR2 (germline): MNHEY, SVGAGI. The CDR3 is CASRRGTGNYGYTF. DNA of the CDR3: TGTGCCAGCAGACGCGGCACGGGTAACTATGGCTACACCTTC.

The CDR3 nucleotides read TGTGCCTGGAGTGTTTCGGCCGATCAGCCCCAGCATTTT. Protein product: CAWSVSADQPQHF. V is TRBV30 and J is TRBJ1-5; no firm D call. CDR1 GTSNPN and CDR2 SVGIG come from the germline V gene (reference sequence). V was shortened by 0 bases and J by 5 bases, with 8 bases between the two germline ends. The CDR3 length is 13 residues.

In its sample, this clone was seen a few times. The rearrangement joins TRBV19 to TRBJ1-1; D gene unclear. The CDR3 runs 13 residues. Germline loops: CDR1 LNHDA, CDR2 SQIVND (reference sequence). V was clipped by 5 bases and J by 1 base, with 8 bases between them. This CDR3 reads CASSYTPNTEAFF. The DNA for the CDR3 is TGTGCCAGTAGTTACACTCCGAACACTGAAGCTTTCTTT.

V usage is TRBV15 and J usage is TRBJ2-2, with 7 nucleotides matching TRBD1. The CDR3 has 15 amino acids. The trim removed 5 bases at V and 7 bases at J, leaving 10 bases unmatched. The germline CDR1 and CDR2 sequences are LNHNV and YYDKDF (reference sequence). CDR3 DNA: TGTGCCACCAGCTCATCCCAGGGGGATGGCGGGGAGCTGTTTTTT. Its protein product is CATSSSQGDGGELFF.

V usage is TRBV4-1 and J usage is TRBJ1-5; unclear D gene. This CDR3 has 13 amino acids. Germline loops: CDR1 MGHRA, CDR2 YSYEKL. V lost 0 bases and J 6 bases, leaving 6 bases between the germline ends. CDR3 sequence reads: CASSQDLAQPQHF. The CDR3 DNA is TGCGCCAGCAGCCAAGATCTGGCTCAGCCCCAGCATTTT.

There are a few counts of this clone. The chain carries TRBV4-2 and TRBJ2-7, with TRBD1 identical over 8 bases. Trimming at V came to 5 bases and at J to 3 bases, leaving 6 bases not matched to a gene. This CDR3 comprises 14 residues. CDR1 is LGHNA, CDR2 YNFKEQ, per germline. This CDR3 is CASSTGTGHYEQYF. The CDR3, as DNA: TGTGCCAGCAGCACCGGGACAGGCCACTACGAGCAGTACTTC.

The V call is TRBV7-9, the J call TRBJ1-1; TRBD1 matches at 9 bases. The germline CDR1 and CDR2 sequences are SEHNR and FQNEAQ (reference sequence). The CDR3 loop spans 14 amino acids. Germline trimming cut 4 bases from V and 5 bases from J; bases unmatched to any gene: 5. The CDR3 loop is CASSYGQGWTEAFF. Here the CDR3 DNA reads TGTGCCAGCAGCTACGGACAGGGGTGGACTGAAGCTTTCTTT.

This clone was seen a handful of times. The CDR3: CASSYSGGPQETQYF. The CDR3 DNA follows: TGTGCCAGCAGTTATTCGGGAGGGCCTCAAGAGACCCAGTACTTC. J is TRBJ2-5 and V is TRBV6-6, with 8 bases matching TRBD2. The CDR3 has 15 amino acids. Germline CDR1 is MNHNY and CDR2 is SVGAGI (reference sequence). After removal of 3 bases from V and 2 bases from J, the junction contained 5 bases not matched to a gene.

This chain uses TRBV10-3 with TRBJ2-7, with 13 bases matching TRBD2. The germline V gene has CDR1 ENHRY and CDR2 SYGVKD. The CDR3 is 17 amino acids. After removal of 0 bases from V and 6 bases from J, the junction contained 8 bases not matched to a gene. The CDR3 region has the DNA TGTGCCATCAGTGAGTCGAGACTAGCGGGAGGCAGTGGCGAGCAGTACTTC. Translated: CAISESRLAGGSGEQYF.

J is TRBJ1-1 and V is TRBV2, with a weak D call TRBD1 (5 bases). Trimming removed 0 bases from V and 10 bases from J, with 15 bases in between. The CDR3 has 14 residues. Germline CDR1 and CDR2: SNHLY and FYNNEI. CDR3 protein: CASSEAVGGLAAFF. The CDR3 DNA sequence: TGTGCCAGCAGTGAAGCTGTTGGGGGACTGGCAGCTTTCTTT.

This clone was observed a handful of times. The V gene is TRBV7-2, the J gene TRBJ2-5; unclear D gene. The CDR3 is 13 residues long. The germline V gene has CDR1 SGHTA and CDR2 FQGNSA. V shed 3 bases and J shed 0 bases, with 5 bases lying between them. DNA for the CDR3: TGTGCCAGCAGCTTTGGGAACCAAGAGACCCAGTACTTC. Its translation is CASSFGNQETQYF.

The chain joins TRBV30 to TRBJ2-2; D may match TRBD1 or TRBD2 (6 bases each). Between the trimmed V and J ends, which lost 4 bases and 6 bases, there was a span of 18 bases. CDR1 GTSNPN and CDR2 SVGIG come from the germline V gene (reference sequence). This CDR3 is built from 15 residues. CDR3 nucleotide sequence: TGTGCCTGGAACCCGACAGGACGACTAGCCGGGGAGCTGTTTTTT. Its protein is CAWNPTGRLAGELFF. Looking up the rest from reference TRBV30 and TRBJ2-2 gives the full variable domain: SQTIHQWPATLVQPVGSPLSLECTVEGTSNPNLYWYRQAAGRGLQLLFYSVGIGQISSEVPQNLSASRPQDRQFILSSKKLLLSDSGFYLCAWNPTGRLAGELFFGEGSRLTVL.

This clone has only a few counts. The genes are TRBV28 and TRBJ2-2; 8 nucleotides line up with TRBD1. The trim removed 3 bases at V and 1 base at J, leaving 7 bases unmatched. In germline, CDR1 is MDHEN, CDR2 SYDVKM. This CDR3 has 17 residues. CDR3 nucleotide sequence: TGTGCCAGCAGTTTTGATGTCGGGACAGGGAACACCGGGGAGCTGTTTTTT. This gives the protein CASSFDVGTGNTGELFF.

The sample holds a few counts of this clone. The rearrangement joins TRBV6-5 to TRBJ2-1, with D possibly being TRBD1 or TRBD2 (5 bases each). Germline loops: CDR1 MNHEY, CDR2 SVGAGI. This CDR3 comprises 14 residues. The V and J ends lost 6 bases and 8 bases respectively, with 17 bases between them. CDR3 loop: CASRRSGTRDEQFF. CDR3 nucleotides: TGTGCCAGCAGACGATCCGGGACCCGGGATGAGCAGTTCTTC.

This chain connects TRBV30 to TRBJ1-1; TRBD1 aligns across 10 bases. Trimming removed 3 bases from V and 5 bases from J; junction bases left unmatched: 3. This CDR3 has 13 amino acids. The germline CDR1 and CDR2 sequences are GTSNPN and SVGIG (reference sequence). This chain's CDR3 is CAWSPDRGTEAFF. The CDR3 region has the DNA TGTGCCTGGAGCCCGGACAGGGGGACTGAAGCTTTCTTT. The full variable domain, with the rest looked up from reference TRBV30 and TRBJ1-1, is SQTIHQWPATLVQPVGSPLSLECTVEGTSNPNLYWYRQAAGRGLQLLFYSVGIGQISSEVPQNLSASRPQDRQFILSSKKLLLSDSGFYLCAWSPDRGTEAFFGQGTRLTVV.

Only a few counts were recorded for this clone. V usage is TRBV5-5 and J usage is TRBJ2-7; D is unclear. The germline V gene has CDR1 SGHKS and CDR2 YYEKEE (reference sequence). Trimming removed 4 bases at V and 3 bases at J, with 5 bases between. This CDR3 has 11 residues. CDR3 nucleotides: TGTGCCAGCAGCGTGAACTACGAGCAGTACTTC. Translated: CASSVNYEQYF.

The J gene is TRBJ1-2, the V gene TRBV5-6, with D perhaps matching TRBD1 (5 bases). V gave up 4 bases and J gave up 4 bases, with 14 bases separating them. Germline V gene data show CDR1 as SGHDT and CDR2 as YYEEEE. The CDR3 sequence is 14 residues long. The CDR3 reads CASSIPGRIYGYTF. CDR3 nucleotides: TGTGCCAGCAGCATCCCGGGACGGATCTATGGCTACACCTTC.

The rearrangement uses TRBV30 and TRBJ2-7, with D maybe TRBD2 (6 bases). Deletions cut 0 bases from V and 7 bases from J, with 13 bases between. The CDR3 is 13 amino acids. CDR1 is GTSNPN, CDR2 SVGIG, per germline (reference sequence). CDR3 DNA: TGTGCCTGGAGTGTACTCAGGGCGGGGGAGCAGTACTTC. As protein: CAWSVLRAGEQYF.

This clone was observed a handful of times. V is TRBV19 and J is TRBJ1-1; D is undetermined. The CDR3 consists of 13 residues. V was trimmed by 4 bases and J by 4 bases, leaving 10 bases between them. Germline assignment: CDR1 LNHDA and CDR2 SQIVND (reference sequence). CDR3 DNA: TGTGCCAGTAGTAAGGCCGGAAGCACTGAAGCTTTCTTT. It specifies CASSKAGSTEAFF.

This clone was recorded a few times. This CDR3 reads CASGPGEDQETQYF. CDR3 coding DNA: TGTGCCAGCGGCCCTGGTGAGGACCAAGAGACCCAGTACTTC. The chain links TRBV28 to TRBJ2-5; the D is unclear. The CDR3 loop spans 14 amino acids. Germline V lookup: CDR1 MDHEN, CDR2 SYDVKM. V was shortened by 8 bases and J by 0 bases, with 13 bases between the two germline ends. Full variable domain (remainder filled in from reference TRBV28 and TRBJ2-5): DVKVTQSSRYLVKRTGEKVFLECVQDMDHENMFWYRQDPGLGLRLIYFSYDVKMKEKGDIPEGYSVSREKKERFSLILESASTNQTSMYLCASGPGEDQETQYFGPGTRLLVL.

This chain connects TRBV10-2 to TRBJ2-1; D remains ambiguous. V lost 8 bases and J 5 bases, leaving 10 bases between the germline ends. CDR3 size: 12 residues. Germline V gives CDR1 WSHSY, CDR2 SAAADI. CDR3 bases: TGCGCCAGCCGCCTAGAGAACAATGAGCAGTTCTTC. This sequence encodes CASRLENNEQFF.

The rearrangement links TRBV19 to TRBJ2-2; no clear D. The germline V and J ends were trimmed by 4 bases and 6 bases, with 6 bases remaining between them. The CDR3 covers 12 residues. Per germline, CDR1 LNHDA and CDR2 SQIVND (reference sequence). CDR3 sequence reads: CASSTLSGELFF. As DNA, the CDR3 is TGTGCCAGTAGTACCCTATCCGGGGAGCTGTTTTTT.

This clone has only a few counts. CDR3 in amino acids: CAWTKGHLRNTIYF. The CDR3 bases are TGTGCCTGGACGAAAGGACATCTCAGAAACACCATATATTTT. The chain links TRBV30 to TRBJ1-3; D is possibly TRBD1 (5 bases). The CDR3 runs 14 residues. V was pared by 4 bases and J by 5 bases, with 15 bases between. Germline V lookup: CDR1 GTSNPN, CDR2 SVGIG (reference sequence).

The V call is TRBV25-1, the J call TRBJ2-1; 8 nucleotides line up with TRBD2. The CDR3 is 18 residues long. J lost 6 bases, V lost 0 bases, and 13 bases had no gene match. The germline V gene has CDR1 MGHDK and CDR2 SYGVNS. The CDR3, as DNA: TGTGCCAGCAGTGAATACATAGCGGGGCCCTCTACTGCCAATGAGCAGTTCTTC. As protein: CASSEYIAGPSTANEQFF.